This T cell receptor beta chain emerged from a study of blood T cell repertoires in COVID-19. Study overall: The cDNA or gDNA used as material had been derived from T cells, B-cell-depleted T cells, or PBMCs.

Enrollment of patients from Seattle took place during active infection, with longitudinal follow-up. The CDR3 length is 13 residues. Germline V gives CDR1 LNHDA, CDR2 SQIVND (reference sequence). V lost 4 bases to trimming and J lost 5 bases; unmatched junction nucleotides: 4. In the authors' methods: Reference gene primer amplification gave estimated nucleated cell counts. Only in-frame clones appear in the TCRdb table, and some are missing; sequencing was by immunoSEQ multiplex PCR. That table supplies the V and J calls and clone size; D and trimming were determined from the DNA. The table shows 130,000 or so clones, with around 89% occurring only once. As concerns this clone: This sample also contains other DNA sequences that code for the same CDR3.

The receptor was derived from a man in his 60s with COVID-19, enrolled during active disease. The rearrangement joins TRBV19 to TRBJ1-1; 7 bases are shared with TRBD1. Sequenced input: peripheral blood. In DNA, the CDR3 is TGTGCCAGTAGTAGGCCAGGGGGAACTGAAGCTTTCTTT. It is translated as CASSRPGGTEAFF.